The 24 T cell receptor beta chains reported below all come from one sample, sequenced in a study of T-cell reconstitution after alpha-beta-depleted transplantation in children. A TCRbeta library incorporating unique molecular identifiers was prepared. Via MiXCR, TCRdb re-called the PCR reads, giving one row per CDR3 protein. The top ten clones hold roughly 2.3% of a sample with a few hundred thousand distinct CDR3 sequences, under 15% of them seen once. The sequences come from PBMCs, mostly from graft donor cells, collected 360 days after TCRalphabeta/CD19-depleted stem cell transplant. The receptors derive from a male patient younger than 18 who had a stem cell transplant for acute myeloid leukemia, so the T cells may come from the graft donor.

This clonotype turned up a few times. The rearrangement joins TRBV14 to TRBJ2-3; D is unresolved. Per the germline V gene, CDR1 is SGHDN and CDR2 is FVKESK. With 4 bases removed from V and 1 base from J, the gap between germline ends came to 6 bases. The CDR3 spans 13 residues. The CDR3 spells CASSRIGTDTQYF. As DNA, the CDR3 is TGTGCCAGCAGCCGTATCGGCACAGATACGCAGTATTTT.

This clonotype was observed once. The chain couples TRBV9 to TRBJ2-3; D perhaps matches TRBD2 (6 bases). This CDR3 has 16 residues. V dropped 4 bases and J dropped 1 base, with 16 bases sitting between them. CDR1 SGDLS and CDR2 YYNGEE come from the germline V gene. The CDR3 nucleotides are TGTGCCAGCAGCTATACTAGCCCCCTAGGCACAGATACGCAGTATTTT. Translating it yields CASSYTSPLGTDTQYF.

The chain joins TRBV4-1 to TRBJ2-1; TRBD2 agrees at 10 bases. The CDR3 sequence is 21 residues long. CDR1 is MGHRA and CDR2 is YSYEKL in the germline V gene. J was trimmed by 9 bases and V by 4 bases; bases with no gene match: 27. CDR3 sequence (DNA): TGCGCCAGCAGCCGCAAGGCCACTAGAGCGGGAGGGCCGGGGGGTCATGGTGAGCAGTTCTTC. Its translation: CASSRKATRAGGPGGHGEQFF.

This clonotype was detected ten times or more. This rearrangement joins TRBV28 to TRBJ2-7; 10 bases align to TRBD2. Trimming removed 3 bases from V and 6 bases from J; junction bases left unmatched: 11. CDR3 length equals 16 residues. The germline V gene encodes CDR1 MDHEN and CDR2 SYDVKM. The CDR3 DNA reads as TGTGCCAGCAGTTTCCCCGGTTTAGCGGGAGGTGGCGAGCAGTACTTC. This codes for CASSFPGLAGGGEQYF.

This clonotype turned up a few times. The J gene is TRBJ2-2, the V gene TRBV19; D may correspond to TRBD1 or TRBD2 (5 bases each). The length of the CDR3 is 16 residues. The germline gives CDR1 LNHDA, CDR2 SQIVND (reference sequence). V was pared by 8 bases and J by 5 bases, with 21 bases between. As DNA, the CDR3 is TGTGCCAGTCGACTCGGGGCTATGAGTGCGACCGGGGAGCTGTTTTTT. Amino acids: CASRLGAMSATGELFF.

In its sample, this clonotype was seen a few times. This chain uses TRBV20-1 with TRBJ2-7, with D hard to call. The germline V gene encodes CDR1 DFQATT and CDR2 SNEGSKA (reference sequence). Deletions cut 7 bases from V and 2 bases from J, with 18 bases between. This CDR3 spans 14 amino acids. The CDR3 coding sequence is TGCAGTGTCGTTAGTGTCCCACCCCCCTACGAGCAGTACTTC. Translated, it gives CSVVSVPPPYEQYF.

There are a few counts of this clonotype. V is TRBV28 and J is TRBJ1-1; 12 bases align to TRBD1. With 3 bases clipped from V and 6 bases from J, the junction kept 5 bases outside the gene matches. Germline V gives CDR1 MDHEN, CDR2 SYDVKM. This CDR3 is built from 15 residues. CDR3 sequence (DNA): TGTGCCAGCAGTTTTTGGGGACAGGGGGCCCCTGAAGCTTTCTTT. Translated, it gives CASSFWGQGAPEAFF.

In this sample, this clonotype turned up many times. V usage is TRBV29-1 and J usage is TRBJ1-5; D possibly corresponds to TRBD1 (5 bases). CDR1 is SQVTM, CDR2 ANQGSEA, per germline. The CDR3 loop spans 16 amino acids. V gave up 7 bases and J gave up 0 bases, with 19 bases separating them. The CDR3 loop reads CSALIKTVDSNQPQHF. In nucleotides, the CDR3 is TGCAGCGCCCTGATAAAGACAGTCGATAGCAATCAGCCCCAGCATTTT.

This clonotype was counted at least ten times. The chain recombines TRBV29-1 with TRBJ2-1, with a weak D call TRBD2 (6 bases). Germline lookup yields CDR1 SQVTM and CDR2 ANQGSEA. This CDR3 has 15 amino acids. Trimming removed 0 bases at V and 3 bases at J, with 12 bases between. This CDR3 is CSVEDRRGFYNEQFF. The CDR3 coding sequence is TGCAGCGTTGAAGATAGGCGGGGCTTCTACAATGAGCAGTTCTTC.

This chain connects TRBV11-2 to TRBJ1-2; D uncertain. CDR3 length: 13 residues. V lost 3 bases to trimming and J lost 7 bases, with 12 bases between them. Germline loops: CDR1 SGHAT, CDR2 FQNNGV. CDR3 in amino acids: CASSFGGGSGYTF. DNA for the CDR3: TGTGCCAGCAGCTTCGGTGGAGGGAGTGGCTACACCTTC.

This clonotype was found once. This chain uses TRBV3-1 with TRBJ2-7; D is possibly TRBD2 (5 bases). Trimming removed 2 bases from V and 4 bases from J, with 18 bases in between. From germline, CDR1 is LGHDT and CDR2 YNNKEL (reference sequence). The CDR3 has 16 residues. CDR3 coding DNA: TGTGCCAGCAGCCAAACCATAGGAGGATACTATTACGAGCAGTACTTC. Its protein is CASSQTIGGYYYEQYF.

The table lists this clonotype with many counts. V gene TRBV28 combines with J gene TRBJ1-5; D is perhaps TRBD1 (6 bases). Trimming removed 4 bases from V and 3 bases from J, with 13 bases in between. Germline CDR1 MDHEN, CDR2 SYDVKM. CDR3 length: 15 residues. The CDR3: CASSSAQGHNQPQHF. CDR3 in DNA: TGTGCCAGCAGTTCGGCACAGGGACACAATCAGCCCCAGCATTTT.

The rearrangement joins TRBV10-3 to TRBJ2-5; 12 nucleotides match TRBD2. V was pared by 8 bases and J by 1 base, with 14 bases of the junction left unmatched. Germline CDR1 and CDR2: ENHRY and SYGVKD. This CDR3 contains 18 residues. CDR3 nucleotide sequence: TGTGCCATCGCCTCAGGGTCTTGGACTAGCGGGACCCAAGAGACCCAGTACTTC. The encoded protein is CAIASGSWTSGTQETQYF.

This clonotype has a handful of counts. The junction differs from germline at one of its ends, possibly a read error. This chain joins TRBV5-1 and TRBJ1-1, with TRBD1 matching 7 bases. Per the germline V gene, CDR1 is SGHRS and CDR2 is YFSETQ. There are 11 residues in the CDR3. CDR3 DNA: TGCGCCAGCAGCTTCCGGGACAGAAGTTTGTTT. Protein: CASSFRDRSLF.

This clonotype was counted a few times. This sequence joins TRBV9 and TRBJ2-7, with 7 bases lining up with TRBD2. The CDR3 extends over 15 amino acids. V shed 1 base and J 5 bases; nucleotides not matched to a gene: 9. Germline assignment: CDR1 SGDLS and CDR2 YYNGEE. The CDR3 sequence is CASSVSSMRGNEQYF. In nucleotides, the CDR3 is TGTGCCAGCAGCGTATCGTCTATGCGGGGGAACGAGCAGTACTTC.

The sample holds many counts of this clonotype. V and J are TRBV27 and TRBJ2-5; D uncertain. CDR1 is MNHEY and CDR2 is SMNVEV in the germline V gene (reference sequence). This CDR3 spans 13 amino acids. V lost 5 bases and J 2 bases, leaving 9 bases between the germline ends. The CDR3 spells CASSHRHQETQYF. The CDR3 DNA sequence: TGTGCCAGCAGTCATCGCCATCAAGAGACCCAGTACTTC.

The genes are TRBV12-3 or TRBV12-4 and TRBJ2-3, with 9 nucleotides matching TRBD1. After removal of 7 bases from V and 2 bases from J, the junction contained 7 bases not matched to a gene. This CDR3 spans 15 amino acids. The CDR3: CASTGQGSPTDTQYF. The CDR3 coding sequence is TGTGCCAGCACGGGACAGGGCAGTCCCACAGATACGCAGTATTTT.

The table lists this clonotype with a few counts. The rearrangement joins TRBV28 to TRBJ1-6, with D hard to call. The V end lost 3 bases, the J end lost 5 bases, and 11 bases lay between the germline ends. This CDR3 is built from 15 residues. CDR1 and CDR2 from the germline V gene are MDHEN and SYDVKM. CDR3 sequence (DNA): TGTGCCAGCAGTTTTACGGTGAGAAATAATTCACCCCTCCACTTT. Its protein product is CASSFTVRNNSPLHF.

This clonotype appeared many times. The genes are TRBV7-2 and TRBJ2-7, with 9 bases fitting TRBD2. The germline gives CDR1 SGHTA, CDR2 FQGNSA. Trimming removed 1 base from V and 4 bases from J; junction bases left unmatched: 5. The CDR3 is 15 residues long. Here the CDR3 DNA reads TGTGCCAGCAGCTTAGGGGGACTAGCAAAATACGAGCAGTACTTC. It specifies CASSLGGLAKYEQYF.

Many counts were recorded for this clonotype. The chain recombines TRBV24-1 with TRBJ2-3; 14 bases align to TRBD2. The V gene's germline CDR1 is KGHDR and CDR2 SFDVKD. The CDR3 runs 17 residues. With 3 bases clipped from V and 3 bases from J, the junction kept 4 bases outside the gene matches. Here the CDR3 DNA reads TGTGCCACCAGTGATCCTGGGACTAGCGGGAGTACAGATACGCAGTATTTT. It is translated as CATSDPGTSGSTDTQYF.

There are a few counts of this clonotype. The V and J genes are TRBV4-2 and TRBJ2-5; no clear D. The CDR3 runs 14 residues. Trimming took off 0 bases at V and 5 bases at J, with 10 bases between the two ends. Germline assignment: CDR1 LGHNA and CDR2 YNFKEQ. In nucleotides, the CDR3 is TGTGCCAGCAGCCAAGATGGGGTCCCGGAGACCCAGTACTTC. Translation gives CASSQDGVPETQYF.

The chain is built from TRBV11-3 and TRBJ2-1; D unclear. V was cut by 5 bases and J by 6 bases, with 11 bases left in between. This CDR3 is 13 amino acids long. CDR1 is SGHNT, CDR2 YENEEA, per germline. Here the CDR3 DNA reads TGTGCCAGCAGCCAGCCGCCTGCCAATGAGCAGTTCTTC. Protein sequence: CASSQPPANEQFF.

This clonotype appeared a few times. V usage is TRBV20-1 and J usage is TRBJ2-7; 9 bases match TRBD2. The CDR3 sequence is 16 residues long. Per the germline V gene, CDR1 is DFQATT and CDR2 is SNEGSKA (reference sequence). Germline trimming cut 6 bases from V and 0 bases from J; bases unmatched to any gene: 12. The CDR3: CSAGTLAGGRSYEQYF. CDR3 bases: TGCAGTGCCGGTACCCTGGCGGGGGGGCGCTCCTACGAGCAGTACTTC.

The chain recombines TRBV20-1 with TRBJ1-1; D might be TRBD1 (5 bases). This CDR3 has 13 amino acids. Trimming stripped 6 bases from V and 5 bases from J, with 16 bases between. The germline V gene encodes CDR1 DFQATT and CDR2 SNEGSKA (reference sequence). CDR3 sequence reads: CSAWGVLGTEAFF. The CDR3 DNA sequence: TGCAGTGCCTGGGGGGTTCTGGGTACTGAAGCTTTCTTT.